A single T cell receptor beta chain is shown here with its context. Its antigen is still unknown. The CDR3 sequence is 15 residues long. V was pared by 2 bases and J by 4 bases, with 6 bases of the junction left unmatched. From germline, CDR1 is SGHTA and CDR2 FQGTGA. Clones were read by immunoSEQ multiplex PCR, and TCRdb kept only the in-frame ones, dropping some. The table includes 130,000 to 150,000 clones, around 90% detected once. This sample was included in a study of T cell responses to AZD1222 COVID-19 vaccine. Study-wide points: Donors in the cohort were predominantly white British and more often female, and clonal diversity was possibly underestimated.

The clonotype was recovered from an adult in good health. Sequenced here: peripheral blood, sampled on day 0 of MenACWY control vaccination. The rearrangement links TRBV7-3 to TRBJ2-7; 9 positions match TRBD2. The CDR3 nucleotides read TGTGCCAGCAGCTTAGGAGCGGGAGGCGGGTACGAGCAGTACTTC. This sequence encodes CASSLGAGGGYEQYF.